A selection of T cell receptor beta chains follows, all from one sample in a study of OX40 agonist ivuxolimab in advanced cancers. The protocol was immunoSEQ multiplex PCR, while the TCRdb copy is restricted to in-frame clones and leaves out a portion. Of some 79,000 clones detected, about 94% appear once; the ten largest clones hold over 0.35%. The sequencing here drew on CD4+ or CD8+ T cells sorted from blood, taken in a trial of the OX40 agonist ivuxolimab. All receptors derive from an adult with an advanced solid tumor such as melanoma, head and neck, liver or kidney cancer. Both conserved end residues are part of each CDR3. A D gene is named only where the DNA matches it firmly. The size entry is marked missing in some rows and otherwise reads once, few, many or a size class.

>17|TRBV11-3|TRBD2|NA|TRBJ2-5
TGTGCCAGCAGCTCCAGCCGGACTAGCGGACTCCAAGAGACCCAGTACTTC
CASSSSRTSGLQETQYF
>16|TRBV29-1|NA|NA|TRBJ2-2
TGCAGCGTTTCCCCAAACGCCCCTAGACCGACCGGGGAGCTGTTTTTT
CSVSPNAPRPTGELFF
>13|TRBV27|TRBD2|NA|TRBJ2-3
TGTGCTACCAGGCGACTGGCGGGAGACACGCAGTATTTT
CATRRLAGDTQYF
>14|TRBV18|NA|NA|TRBJ1-3
TGTGCCAGCTCACCGATAGCAGCCGGAAACACCATATATTTT
CASSPIAAGNTIYF
>14|TRBV2|NA|NA|TRBJ2-1
TGTGCCAGCAGTGCGCCAGACTCCCACAATGAGCAGTTCTTC
CASSAPDSHNEQFF
>14|TRBV5-1|NA|NA|TRBJ2-3
TGCGCCAGCAGCCTGGGTTTCGACACAGATACGCAGTATTTT
CASSLGFDTDTQYF
>15|TRBV7-7|NA|NA|TRBJ2-4
TGTGCCAGCACCCTAGCTATTGTGGCCAAAAACATTCAGTACTTC
CASTLAIVAKNIQYF
>12|TRBV30|NA|NA|TRBJ2-7
TGTGCCTGGAGTACCACCAGATACGAGCAGTACTTC
CAWSTTRYEQYF
>15|TRBV6-5|TRBD1|NA|TRBJ1-5
TGTGCCAGCAGTTACGACAGGGCCAGCAATCAGCCCCAGCATTTT
CASSYDRASNQPQHF
>17|TRBV5-1|TRBD2|NA|TRBJ2-5
TGCGCCAGCAGCTTGGCCCCGGCTAGCGGACCTCAAGAGACCCAGTACTTC
CASSLAPASGPQETQYF
>16|TRBV28|NA|NA|TRBJ2-7
TGTGCCAGCCTTTCCCCCTCGGAGGGACCCTCCTACGAGCAGTACTTC
CASLSPSEGPSYEQYF
>12|TRBV6-5|NA|NA|TRBJ1-2
TGTGCCAGCAGCCCCCCGCGGCGTGGCTACACCTTC
CASSPPRRGYTF
>16|TRBV7-9|NA|NA|TRBJ2-3
TGTGCCAGCAGCCGTACAGGAGGGACCAGCACAGATACGCAGTATTTT
CASSRTGGTSTDTQYF
>15|TRBV5-1|TRBD1|NA|TRBJ2-5
TGCGCCAGCAGCTTGGTGCTGGACAGGTCACAGACCCAGTACTTC
CASSLVLDRSQTQYF
>14|TRBV2|NA|once|TRBJ1-5
TGTGCCAGCAGTTCTTTGGATGCCAATCAGCCCCAGCATTTT
CASSSLDANQPQHF
>16|TRBV27|NA|NA|TRBJ1-5
TGTGCCAGCAGTTTACGGGGGCCCGATAGCAATCAGCCCCAGCATTTT
CASSLRGPDSNQPQHF
>13|TRBV19|NA|NA|TRBJ2-1
TGTGCCAGTAGTGCGCCTAGCGTCAATGAGCAGTTCTTC
CASSAPSVNEQFF
>13|TRBV7-2|NA|NA|TRBJ2-3
TGTGCCAGCAGCTTGGGGAAGGACGAATCGCAGTATTTT
CASSLGKDESQYF
>12|TRBV7-2|NA|NA|TRBJ2-3
TGTGCCAGCAGCTTAATCCCAGATACGCAGTATTTT
CASSLIPDTQYF
>15|TRBV11-2|NA|NA|TRBJ1-1
TGTGCCAGCAGCTTTGCCAGCGGGGGGAACACTGAAGCTTTCTTT
CASSFASGGNTEAFF
>13|TRBV25-1|NA|NA|TRBJ2-7
TGTGCCAGCAGTTCAGGGACGTTGCCGGGCGTGCACTTC
CASSSGTLPGVHF
>15|TRBV11-2|NA|NA|TRBJ1-4
TGTGCCAGCAGCCCTGCGGGGTGGGGTAATGAAAAACTGTTTTTT
CASSPAGWGNEKLFF
>11|TRBV10-1|NA|NA|TRBJ2-1
TGCGCCAGCAGTGTGGGCCATGAGCAGTTCTTC
CASSVGHEQFF
>15|TRBV11-2|NA|NA|TRBJ1-1
TGTGCCAGCAGCTTAGGAAACACAGGGAACACTGAAGCTTTCTTT
CASSLGNTGNTEAFF
>14|TRBV6-6|TRBD2|NA|TRBJ2-7
TGTGCCAGCAGCAAGGGACTAGCGGACTACGAGCAGTACTTC
CASSKGLADYEQYF
>16|TRBV18|NA|NA|TRBJ1-2
TGTGCCAGCTCACCTAGTCCGGGACGGTCTAACTATGGCTACACCTTC
CASSPSPGRSNYGYTF
>14|TRBV18|NA|NA|TRBJ2-5
TGTGCCAGCTCCCCGATACAGGGAGTTGAGACCCAGTACTTC
CASSPIQGVETQYF
>15|TRBV10-3|TRBD1|NA|TRBJ2-7
TGTGCCATCAGTGATGCCGGGACAGGGGCTGGCGAGCAGTACTTC
CAISDAGTGAGEQYF
>14|TRBV7-8|NA|NA|TRBJ2-7
TGTGCCAGCAGCTTAGGGACACTTTCCTACGAGCAGTACTTC
CASSLGTLSYEQYF
>12|TRBV18|TRBD2|NA|TRBJ2-4
TGTGCCAGCTCACCTAGCGGGACCCCTCCCCACTTC
CASSPSGTPPHF
>13|TRBV6-5|NA|once|TRBJ1-4
TGTGCCAGCAGTTACGGGGTCCATGAAAAACTGTTTTTT
CASSYGVHEKLFF
>16|TRBV19|TRBD1|NA|TRBJ1-2
TGTGCCAGTAGTATTCGTACAGGGGTCGAAAACTATGGCTACACCTTC
CASSIRTGVENYGYTF
>12|TRBV5-4|NA|NA|TRBJ2-7
TGTGCCAGCAGCCTGGACAGCGACGAGCAGTACTTC
CASSLDSDEQYF
>14|TRBV5-4|TRBD2|NA|TRBJ2-1
TGTGCCAGCAGCAGGACTAGCGGGAGCGATGAGCAGTTCTTC
CASSRTSGSDEQFF
>16|TRBV5-6|NA|NA|TRBJ2-7
TGTGCCAGCAGCCCGGTCTCGGCGGGGCCCTCCTACGAGCAGTACTTC
CASSPVSAGPSYEQYF
>14|TRBV30|TRBD2|NA|TRBJ2-5
TGTGCCTGGGGGCTAGCGGGAGTTGGGGAGACCCAGTACTTC
CAWGLAGVGETQYF
>14|TRBV6-6|TRBD1|NA|TRBJ1-1
TGTGCCAGCATCGAACGACAGGGATCCCGGTGGGCTTTCTTT
CASIERQGSRWAFF
>11|TRBV6-5|NA|NA|TRBJ1-1
TGTGCCAGCAGCGATAACACTGAAGCTTTCTTT
CASSDNTEAFF
>13|TRBV10-3|TRBD2|NA|TRBJ2-1
TGTGCCATCAGTGATTCGACTAGCGGGAGACAGTTCTTC
CAISDSTSGRQFF
>13|TRBV30|NA|NA|TRBJ1-1
TGTGCCTGGACTAGACTTGGAGGCACTGAAGCTTTCTTT
CAWTRLGGTEAFF
>17|TRBV7-2|NA|NA|TRBJ2-7
TGTGCCAGCAGCTCTCGGTTATCGGGGGTGGGGGCTGACGAGCAGTACTTC
CASSSRLSGVGADEQYF
>14|TRBV5-4|TRBD2|NA|TRBJ2-5
TGTGCCAGCAGCTTGGGGGGCGGGAGAGAGACCCAGTACTTC
CASSLGGGRETQYF
>15|TRBV19|TRBD1|NA|TRBJ1-1
TGTGCCAGTAGTATAGGTGGACAGGGGAACACTGAAGCTTTCTTT
CASSIGGQGNTEAFF
>14|TRBV30|NA|NA|TRBJ1-2
TGTGCCTGGATGGGGGCAGGGATCCACTATGGCTACACCTTC
CAWMGAGIHYGYTF
>13|TRBV29-1|TRBD1|NA|TRBJ2-7
TGCAGCGTTGAAGGACAGGGGTTATACGAGCAGTACTTC
CSVEGQGLYEQYF
>13|TRBV18|NA|NA|TRBJ1-5
TGTGCCAGCTCACAAGGGGGTAATCAGCCCCAGCATTTT
CASSQGGNQPQHF
>17|TRBV11-2|TRBD2|NA|TRBJ2-1
TGTGCCAGCAGCCCGATAGCGGGGGCGGGTTTACGCCATGAGCAGTTCTTC
CASSPIAGAGLRHEQFF
>15|TRBV5-4|NA|NA|TRBJ2-1
TGTGCCAGCAGCTTGGTATCGGGCTCCTACAATGAGCAGTTCTTC
CASSLVSGSYNEQFF
>17|TRBV10-3|TRBD2|NA|TRBJ2-1
TGTGCCATCAGTGAAAATCCCACTAGCGGGATCTACAATGAGCAGTTCTTC
CAISENPTSGIYNEQFF
>12|TRBV10-3|NA|NA|TRBJ1-5
TGTGCCATCAGGGGTGATAATCAGCCCCAGCATTTT
CAIRGDNQPQHF
>15|TRBV9|NA|once|TRBJ2-2
TGTGCCAGCAGCGTACGGACAACGAACACCGGGGAGCTGTTTTTT
CASSVRTTNTGELFF
>15|TRBV19|TRBD1|NA|TRBJ1-4
TGTGCCAGTAGTATGAGGGACAGGAGAAATGAAAAACTGTTTTTT
CASSMRDRRNEKLFF
>14|TRBV27|NA|NA|TRBJ1-2
TGTGCCAGCAGTCCCCGGGCAGGGAGGTATGGCTACACCTTC
CASSPRAGRYGYTF
>16|TRBV5-1|NA|NA|TRBJ2-1
TGCGCCAGCAGCTTGGGTGCCGGGAAGACCTACAATGAGCAGTTCTTC
CASSLGAGKTYNEQFF
>15|TRBV2|NA|NA|TRBJ1-4
TGTGCCAGCAGGATCAGACAGGAGCATAATGAAAAACTGTTTTTT
CASRIRQEHNEKLFF